The 20 T cell receptor beta chains below were found in one sample sequenced in a study of blood T cell repertoires in COVID-19. TCRdb's table, derived via immunoSEQ multiplex PCR, lists solely in-frame clones and lacks some. The table shows about 200,000 clones, with around 92% occurring only once. Material: PBMCs or T cells enriched from blood (not recorded which). The receptors come from a woman aged 25 to 39 with acute COVID-19.

The table lists this clone with a count of one. V usage is TRBV27 and J usage is TRBJ2-7; 8 nucleotides match TRBD1. With V trimmed by 6 bases and J by 2 bases, 9 bases remained unmatched. The germline CDR1 and CDR2 sequences are MNHEY and SMNVEV (reference sequence). CDR3 size: 15 residues. CDR3: CASSQGRDRPYEQYF. The CDR3, as DNA: TGTGCCAGCAGCCAAGGGCGGGACAGGCCCTACGAGCAGTACTTC.

This clone was observed a single time. V usage is TRBV28 and J usage is TRBJ2-2, with D possibly TRBD2 on 6 matching bases. Per germline, CDR1 MDHEN and CDR2 SYDVKM. Trimming shortened V by 5 bases and J by 5 bases, and 18 bases separated the two germline ends. The CDR3 has 16 residues. CDR3 sequence reads: CASSLAGMAGTGELFF. CDR3 DNA: TGTGCCAGCAGTCTGGCGGGGATGGCGGGGACCGGGGAGCTGTTTTTT.

The rearrangement uses TRBV24-1 and TRBJ1-1; 7 nucleotides match TRBD1. Germline loops: CDR1 KGHDR, CDR2 SFDVKD. V was pared by 7 bases and J by 0 bases, with 1 base of the junction left unmatched. The CDR3 spans 13 residues. This CDR3 is CATRGGMNTEAFF. CDR3 DNA sequence: TGTGCCACCAGAGGGGGCATGAACACTGAAGCTTTCTTT.

This chain connects TRBV7-8 to TRBJ2-7, with 8 bases lining up with TRBD1. The CDR3 spans 12 residues. The V gene end was trimmed by 4 bases and the J gene end by 13 bases; junction bases not matched to a gene: 9. The germline V gene encodes CDR1 SGHVS and CDR2 FQNEAQ. The CDR3, as DNA: TGTGCCAGCAGCTCCGAAAAGCAGGGGGCCTACTTC. Translating gives CASSSEKQGAYF.

The chain uses TRBV5-4 and TRBJ1-2; 10 nucleotides agree with TRBD1. Germline CDR1 is SGHNT and CDR2 is YYREEE (reference sequence). The ends lost 3 bases at V and 0 bases at J; junction bases unmatched: 8. This CDR3 comprises 17 residues. In nucleotides, the CDR3 is TGTGCCAGCAGCTCCGGGACAGGGGCCCTAGCTAACTATGGCTACACCTTC. The encoded protein is CASSSGTGALANYGYTF. The complete variable domain, with remaining parts taken from reference TRBV5-4 and TRBJ1-2, reads ETGVTQSPTHLIKTRGQQVTLRCSSQSGHNTVSWYQQALGQGPQFIFQYYREEENGRGNFPPRFSGLQFPNYSSELNVNALELDDSALYLCASSSGTGALANYGYTFGSGTRLTVV.

The chain carries TRBV10-3 and TRBJ1-3, with D perhaps TRBD1 (6 bases). The V end lost 4 bases, the J end lost 0 bases, and 13 bases lay between the germline ends. This CDR3 region has 16 residues. From germline, CDR1 is ENHRY and CDR2 SYGVKD. The CDR3 spells CAISVPGAHSGNTIYF. The CDR3 DNA sequence: TGTGCCATCAGTGTCCCAGGGGCCCACTCTGGAAACACCATATATTTT.

The V call is TRBV7-6, the J call TRBJ1-2, with TRBD1 matching 7 bases. The junction had 15 bases not matched to a gene; V was cut back by 5 bases and J by 6 bases. CDR1 and CDR2 (germline): SGHVS, FNYEAQ. CDR3 length: 16 amino acids. The chain's CDR3 is CASSPVWGRRGDGYTF. In nucleotides, the CDR3 is TGTGCCAGCAGCCCGGTTTGGGGCCGCAGGGGGGATGGCTACACCTTC.

The CDR3 here is CASSLLAGAYNEQFF. The CDR3 region has the DNA TGTGCCAGCAGCTTACTAGCGGGGGCATACAATGAGCAGTTCTTC. V gene TRBV9 combines with J gene TRBJ2-1, with 11 bases aligning to TRBD2. Germline V gene lookup returns CDR1 SGDLS and CDR2 YYNGEE. The CDR3 totals 15 residues. V dropped 4 bases and J dropped 4; count of bases not matched to a gene: 4.

V gene TRBV28 combines with J gene TRBJ2-7; unclear D gene. Looked up from germline, CDR1 is MDHEN and CDR2 is SYDVKM. V was trimmed by 2 bases and J by 7 bases, leaving 15 bases between them. This CDR3 contains 14 residues. The CDR3 nucleotides read TGTGCCAGCAGTTTAGTCGCGGCAAAGAAGGAGCAGTACTTC. It yields the protein CASSLVAAKKEQYF.

The V gene is TRBV5-4, the J gene TRBJ1-6; TRBD1 aligns across 9 bases. The CDR3 runs to 15 residues. Unmatched junction bases numbered 7, after V lost 3 bases and J lost 9 bases. Germline CDR1 reads SGHNT; CDR2 reads YYREEE (reference sequence). CDR3 region: CASSYRQGGTSPLHF. The CDR3 nucleotides are TGTGCCAGCAGCTACCGACAGGGGGGTACTTCACCCCTCCACTTT.

The genes are TRBV24-1 and TRBJ2-3; a possible D gene is TRBD1 (5 bases). Trimming removed 0 bases from V and 6 bases from J, with 12 bases in between. This CDR3 spans 15 amino acids. Germline assignment: CDR1 KGHDR and CDR2 SFDVKD. The CDR3 nucleotides are TGTGCCACCAGTGATTTGAAGGGGCTGGGGGATACGCAGTATTTT. Translated: CATSDLKGLGDTQYF.

As concerns this clone: This CDR3 is also generated by other DNA sequences in the sample. This chain links TRBV7-2 with TRBJ1-1; TRBD1 matches 7 bases. Trimming took 1 base from V and 3 from J; bases not matched to a gene: 2. Germline V lookup: CDR1 SGHTA, CDR2 FQGNSA. This CDR3 is built from 14 residues. Written as DNA, the CDR3 is TGTGCCAGCAGCTTAGAGGGGGCCGACACTGAAGCTTTCTTT. Its translation: CASSLEGADTEAFF.

The chain carries TRBV5-5 and TRBJ1-5, with D tentatively TRBD1 (6 bases). V lost 2 bases, J lost 1 base, and 7 bases lay in between. Germline V CDR1 and CDR2: SGHKS, YYEKEE (reference sequence). The CDR3 spans 14 residues. CDR3 DNA: TGTGCCAGCAGCTTAGACAGGAGCAATCAGCCCCAGCATTTT. This sequence encodes CASSLDRSNQPQHF.

The genes are TRBV18 and TRBJ2-3; TRBD2 aligns across 9 bases. There are 13 residues in the CDR3. The germline gives CDR1 KGHSH, CDR2 LQKENI. V shed 8 bases, J shed 3 bases, and the junction held 3 bases outside the gene matches. CDR3 sequence reads: CASRSGGTDTQYF. CDR3 DNA: TGTGCCAGCCGTAGCGGGGGTACAGATACGCAGTATTTT.

This chain links TRBV18 with TRBJ1-5; 8 bases align to TRBD1. CDR1 KGHSH and CDR2 LQKENI come from the germline V gene. The CDR3 has 14 amino acids. The J segment lost 9 bases and the V segment lost 4 bases, leaving 8 bases of the junction unmatched. CDR3 protein: CASSLDRGYPPQHF. The CDR3 DNA is TGTGCCAGCTCACTCGACAGGGGATATCCGCCCCAGCATTTT.

Note on this clone: The identical CDR3 is also encoded by other nucleotide sequences in the sample. V gene TRBV9 combines with J gene TRBJ2-7, with 7 bases lining up with TRBD1. Germline CDR1 reads SGDLS; CDR2 reads YYNGEE. The J segment lost 3 bases and the V segment lost 3 bases, leaving 3 bases of the junction unmatched. CDR3 length: 13 amino acids. CDR3 nucleotide sequence: TGTGCCAGCAGCGCGGGACAGAGCTACGAGCAGTACTTC. Protein product: CASSAGQSYEQYF.

The chain is built from TRBV13 and TRBJ2-3; D is perhaps TRBD1 (5 bases). Trimming took off 6 bases at V and 1 base at J, with 11 bases between the two ends. Per the germline V gene, CDR1 is PRHDT and CDR2 is FYEKMQ (reference sequence). This CDR3 comprises 14 residues. The DNA for the CDR3 is TGTGCCAGCAGTCAAGGACACCGCACAGATACGCAGTATTTT. Encoded protein: CASSQGHRTDTQYF.

The chain couples TRBV27 to TRBJ1-6, with 10 bases lining up with TRBD1. The CDR3 totals 17 residues. The V and J ends lost 2 bases and 3 bases, in that order; junction bases with no gene match: 4. Germline V gene lookup returns CDR1 MNHEY and CDR2 SMNVEV (reference sequence). The CDR3 DNA sequence: TGTGCCAGCAGTTTAGGGACAGGGGATTACTATAATTCACCCCTCCACTTT. Translated, it gives CASSLGTGDYYNSPLHF.

This chain links TRBV29-1 with TRBJ1-2; 7 bases line up with TRBD1. CDR1 is SQVTM and CDR2 is ANQGSEA in the germline V gene. The V gene end was trimmed by 7 bases and the J gene end by 2 bases; junction bases not matched to a gene: 7. The CDR3 is made up of 13 amino acids. The CDR3 is CSAIKTGNYGYTF. The CDR3 bases are TGCAGCGCAATCAAGACAGGGAACTATGGCTACACCTTC.

In its sample, this clone was seen a few times. This rearrangement joins TRBV6-5 to TRBJ2-1, with TRBD2 matching 7 bases. This CDR3 is 15 amino acids long. J lost 9 bases, V lost 8 bases, and 16 bases had no gene match. Per the germline V gene, CDR1 is MNHEY and CDR2 is SVGAGI. The CDR3 spells CASEAVSGGVVEQFF. The CDR3, as DNA: TGTGCCAGCGAAGCCGTTTCGGGGGGAGTGGTTGAGCAGTTCTTC.